These T cell receptor beta chains were read from a single sample in a study of blood T cell repertoires in COVID-19. The protocol was immunoSEQ multiplex PCR, while the TCRdb copy is restricted to in-frame clones and leaves out a portion. The data hold around 37,000 clones, with about 82% observed a single time. The sample taken for sequencing was peripheral blood. The source of these receptors is a man between 45 and 60 years old with active COVID-19. Each CDR3 is given with its conserved first and last residue. The order of the fields is CDR3 DNA, CDR3 protein, CDR3 length, J gene, clone size, D gene, V gene. The D gene is left open where the match is weak. Size tells how often a clone was seen (once, few, many) or the class of an expanded clone, and some rows leave it out.

TGTGCCAGCAGCTCATTTTCAGGGGGCGCGGGGACTGAAGCTTTCTTT | CASSSFSGGAGTEAFF | 16 | TRBJ1-1 | once | TRBD1 | TRBV11-2
TGTGCCAGCAGTTATGCGGGGGGAGAGACCCAGTACTTC | CASSYAGGETQYF | 13 | TRBJ2-5 | . | TRBD2 | TRBV6-2/TRBV6-3
TGTGCCAGCAGCTCGCCGGGACAGACGAAGAATGAAAAACTGTTTTTT | CASSSPGQTKNEKLFF | 16 | TRBJ1-4 | few | TRBD1 | TRBV5-6
TGTGCCACCAGTGATTTGCGACAGGGGGAGTGGGATACGCAGTATTTT | CATSDLRQGEWDTQYF | 16 | TRBJ2-3 | . | TRBD1 | TRBV24-1
TGTGCCAGTAGTATAGTGTACAGTCCCCTCGATAAACTGTTTTTT | CASSIVYSPLDKLFF | 15 | TRBJ1-4 | . | . | TRBV19
TGTGCCAGCAGCTTGAGGGGGGGTCAAGGAAGTCGTGATGAAGCTTTCTTT | CASSLRGGQGSRDEAFF | 17 | TRBJ1-1 | . | . | TRBV5-6
TGTGCCAGCAGTTACAGGGGGGCCTTCTCTGGAAACACCATATATTTT | CASSYRGAFSGNTIYF | 16 | TRBJ1-3 | . | TRBD1 | TRBV28
TGTGCCAGCAGCCAAACCTCGGACAGGGGGCGCCCTGGGGCCAACGTCCTGACTTTC | CASSQTSDRGRPGANVLTF | 19 | TRBJ2-6 | . | TRBD1 | TRBV3-1/TRBV3-2
TGTGCCAGCAGGCCTAGCGGGAGACCCTACAATGAGCAGTTCTTC | CASRPSGRPYNEQFF | 15 | TRBJ2-1 | . | TRBD2 | TRBV5-6
TGTGCCAGCAGCTTGGGCCTAGCGGGGGGCCGGGATGAGCAGTTCTTC | CASSLGLAGGRDEQFF | 16 | TRBJ2-1 | . | TRBD2 | TRBV5-4
TGTGCCAGCAGCCATCGGGCAGGGTTAGTAACTAATGAAAAACTGTTTTTT | CASSHRAGLVTNEKLFF | 17 | TRBJ1-4 | . | . | TRBV7-9
TGTGCCACCAGCAGGGGGCTCTACGAGCAGTACTTC | CATSRGLYEQYF | 12 | TRBJ2-7 | . | . | TRBV15
TGTGCCACCCGGACCCTAGCGGGGCGGGAGACCCAGTACTTC | CATRTLAGRETQYF | 14 | TRBJ2-5 | . | TRBD2 | TRBV6-6
TGCGCCAGCAGCCAAGGGTGGGCAGGTCAGGAGACCCAGTACTTC | CASSQGWAGQETQYF | 15 | TRBJ2-5 | . | . | TRBV4-3
TGTGCCACCGTCGGGCAAGGGGGACAGGGGGGTGAAGCTTTCTTT | CATVGQGGQGGEAFF | 15 | TRBJ1-1 | once | TRBD1 | TRBV18
TGCGCCAGCAGCCCGCGCGGGGAGGGGACGAATTCACCCCTCCACTTT | CASSPRGEGTNSPLHF | 16 | TRBJ1-6 | few | . | TRBV5-1
TGTGCCAGCAGTTACTCCTACGGTTCTGGAAACACCATATATTTT | CASSYSYGSGNTIYF | 15 | TRBJ1-3 | . | . | TRBV6-5
TGTGCCAGCAGCTTAGATCGTACAGGCGCCGGCACAGATACGCAGTATTTT | CASSLDRTGAGTDTQYF | 17 | TRBJ2-3 | . | . | TRBV11-3
TGTGCCAGCAGCTCCCGGACAGGGGGAACGGAGACCCAGTACTTC | CASSSRTGGTETQYF | 15 | TRBJ2-5 | . | TRBD1 | TRBV3-1/TRBV3-2
TGTGCCAGCAGTCATGGACAGAACTACGAGCAGTACTTC | CASSHGQNYEQYF | 13 | TRBJ2-7 | . | . | TRBV6-5
TGTGCCAGCTCACCACTGGACAGGGACTACGAGCAGTACTTC | CASSPLDRDYEQYF | 14 | TRBJ2-7 | . | TRBD1 | TRBV18
TGTGCCAGCAGTTACTCTGCTAGCGTGAAGACCCAGTACTTC | CASSYSASVKTQYF | 14 | TRBJ2-5 | once | . | TRBV6-2/TRBV6-3
TGCGCCAGCAGCTTGTTACGGAGCACAGATACGCAGTATTTT | CASSLLRSTDTQYF | 14 | TRBJ2-3 | . | . | TRBV5-1
TGTGCCAGCAGCCAGCCGCGGGGAGGGGAGGACACCGGGGAGCTGTTTTTT | CASSQPRGGEDTGELFF | 17 | TRBJ2-2 | once | TRBD2 | TRBV4-2
TGTGCCAGCAGCCCTCTCGTAACGAGTTACAATGAGCAGTTCTTC | CASSPLVTSYNEQFF | 15 | TRBJ2-1 | . | . | TRBV7-9
TGTGCCAGCTCCCATTTGACCGAACAGACTGAAGCTTTCTTT | CASSHLTEQTEAFF | 14 | TRBJ1-1 | . | . | TRBV18
TGTGCCAGCAGCCCACTACAGGGATGGAACACTGAAGCTTTCTTT | CASSPLQGWNTEAFF | 15 | TRBJ1-1 | . | . | TRBV5-8
TGTGCCAGCAGTTTATACAGTCATAGCAATCAGCCCCAGCATTTT | CASSLYSHSNQPQHF | 15 | TRBJ1-5 | . | . | TRBV28
TGTGCCAGCACCAACAAACTCGACAGTACCGGGGAGCTGTTTTTT | CASTNKLDSTGELFF | 15 | TRBJ2-2 | . | . | TRBV28
TGCGCCAGCAGCCAAACCCAGACAGGCCTCCAAGAGACCCAGTACTTC | CASSQTQTGLQETQYF | 16 | TRBJ2-5 | . | . | TRBV4-1
TGCAGCGTTGAAGATTGGAGTTATCGGACAGGGGGAGGGTCCTACGAGCAGTACTTC | CSVEDWSYRTGGGSYEQYF | 19 | TRBJ2-7 | . | TRBD1 | TRBV29-1
TGTGCCAGCAGTCCTGGACAATATGGCTACACCTTC | CASSPGQYGYTF | 12 | TRBJ1-2 | . | . | TRBV12-3/TRBV12-4
TGCGCCAGCAGCGCACTCGGGACAGCTCAAGAGACCCAGTACTTC | CASSALGTAQETQYF | 15 | TRBJ2-5 | . | TRBD1 | TRBV5-1
TGTGCCAGCAGTGATAACGGGGGGAACTATGGCTACACCTTC | CASSDNGGNYGYTF | 14 | TRBJ1-2 | . | . | TRBV6-1
TGTGCCAGCTCACCTTCGGACAGGGACTATGGCTACACCTTC | CASSPSDRDYGYTF | 14 | TRBJ1-2 | . | TRBD1 | TRBV18
TGTGCCAGCAGCACATGGGCCGGCACGAACACCGGGGAGCTGTTTTTT | CASSTWAGTNTGELFF | 16 | TRBJ2-2 | few | . | TRBV13
TGCGCCAGCAGCTCAGGTGGGGGAGGAGAAGAGACCCAGTACTTC | CASSSGGGGEETQYF | 15 | TRBJ2-5 | . | . | TRBV5-1
TGTGCCAGCAGTGAAGCTAGCGGCTACGAGCAGTACTTC | CASSEASGYEQYF | 13 | TRBJ2-7 | . | . | TRBV6-1
TGTGCCAGCAGTACGGTGGGTGAGGGCGCTGAAGCTTTCTTT | CASSTVGEGAEAFF | 14 | TRBJ1-1 | . | . | TRBV3-1/TRBV3-2
TGTGCCATCCTCCCGGGGGGGGCCCACGAGCAGTACTTC | CAILPGGAHEQYF | 13 | TRBJ2-7 | . | TRBD2 | TRBV10-3
TGTGCCAGCAGCCGGGGGGCCGGTGTAAATGAAAAACTGTTTTTT | CASSRGAGVNEKLFF | 15 | TRBJ1-4 | . | . | TRBV28
TGTGCCACCAGTGCACCTAGCGGGGGGGTTGGCACCGGGGAGCTGTTTTTT | CATSAPSGGVGTGELFF | 17 | TRBJ2-2 | . | TRBD2 | TRBV24-1
TGCAGTGCTAGTCCAGGAGGTGGGGAGCAGTTCTTC | CSASPGGGEQFF | 12 | TRBJ2-1 | . | . | TRBV20-1
TGTGCCAGCAGTGAAGCGCCAGGGTCCGCTGGCTACACCTTC | CASSEAPGSAGYTF | 14 | TRBJ1-2 | . | . | TRBV6-1
TGCGCCAGCAGCTTTCAACTGACAGATACGCAGTATTTT | CASSFQLTDTQYF | 13 | TRBJ2-3 | . | . | TRBV5-1
TGTGCCAGTAGTAAGGGACTAGCCGGGGAGACCCAGTACTTC | CASSKGLAGETQYF | 14 | TRBJ2-5 | . | TRBD2 | TRBV19
TGTGCCAGTAGTACGGGGCGGGGGGGAACCTACGAGCAGTACTTC | CASSTGRGGTYEQYF | 15 | TRBJ2-7 | . | TRBD2 | TRBV19
TGTGCCAGCAGTTACGGGGCAGCATCCTATGGCTACACCTTC | CASSYGAASYGYTF | 14 | TRBJ1-2 | . | . | TRBV6-5
TGTGCCAGCAGTTACTCGATCGGGGTTAGCGAGCAGTACTTC | CASSYSIGVSEQYF | 14 | TRBJ2-7 | . | . | TRBV6-2/TRBV6-3
TGTGCCAGCGCCGGGACAGGGTGGTCTGGCTACACCTTC | CASAGTGWSGYTF | 13 | TRBJ1-2 | . | TRBD1 | TRBV2
TGTGCCAGCAGCCCCATGGGGCGTGATCAGCCCCAGCATTTT | CASSPMGRDQPQHF | 14 | TRBJ1-5 | few | . | TRBV7-9
TGTGCCAGCAGCCCCAGGTCGGTTAACTACGAGCAGTACTTC | CASSPRSVNYEQYF | 14 | TRBJ2-7 | . | . | TRBV4-2
TGTGCCAGTAGTATGACAGGCCGCTCCTACGAGCAGTACTTC | CASSMTGRSYEQYF | 14 | TRBJ2-7 | few | . | TRBV19
TGCAGCGTTGACCGGGACAGGGGGAGACAGCCCCAGCATTTT | CSVDRDRGRQPQHF | 14 | TRBJ1-5 | . | TRBD1 | TRBV29-1
TGTGCCAGCAGCTTAGCGCTAAGAGGGTATCATAATTCACCCCTCCACTTT | CASSLALRGYHNSPLHF | 17 | TRBJ1-6 | . | . | TRBV7-9